These T cell receptor beta chains were read from a single sample in a study of T cell repertoires in cytomegalovirus infection. TCRdb ran MiXCR on the reads and lists one entry per CDR3 protein. This sample has 250,000 or so distinct CDR3 sequences; 15% to 20% occur once, and the top ten carry around 43%. The source material was CD8+ T cells from PBMCs. Receptors originate from a human donor in good health (CMV status not recorded). Some clones in this sample may be carry-over from other donors' samples. The CDR3 runs from the conserved cysteine through the conserved F or W. D genes are given only for firm matches. Size values are once, few and many counts, or a class for expanded clones, and some rows have none.

size: .; length: 15; J: TRBJ1-2; V: TRBV27; D: .; DNA: TGTGCCAGCAGTTTATCCCCCGGGGGCGTCTATGGCTACACCTTC; CDR3: CASSLSPGGVYGYTF
size: many; length: 12; J: TRBJ1-2; V: TRBV7-9; D: .; DNA: TGTGCCAGCAGCACGGGGACTCTCGGCTACACCTTC; CDR3: CASSTGTLGYTF
size: .; length: 13; J: TRBJ2-3; V: TRBV7-9; D: .; DNA: TGTGCCAGCAGCTCCCCGTTGAAGGATACGCAGTATTTT; CDR3: CASSSPLKDTQYF
size: many; length: 15; J: TRBJ1-1; V: TRBV5-1; D: .; DNA: TGCGCCAGCAGTTATTCGGGGGCCACGAACACTGAAGCTTTCTTT; CDR3: CASSYSGATNTEAFF
size: many; length: 15; J: TRBJ2-7; V: TRBV29-1; D: TRBD1; DNA: TGCAGCGTCCTCGCGGCCGGACAGGACGTATACGAGCAGTACTTC; CDR3: CSVLAAGQDVYEQYF
size: .; length: 14; J: TRBJ2-2; V: TRBV27; D: TRBD1; DNA: TGTGCCAGCAGTTTCGGGACAGATTTCTCCGGGCTGTTTTTT; CDR3: CASSFGTDFSGLFF
size: few; length: 14; J: TRBJ2-5; V: TRBV5-8; D: .; DNA: TGTGCCAGCAGCTTGGGTTACCAACAAGAGACCCAGTACTTC; CDR3: CASSLGYQQETQYF
size: few; length: 14; J: TRBJ1-1; V: TRBV4-3; D: .; DNA: TGCGCCAGCAGCCAAGTGGAAGGGGTCACTGAAGCTTTCTTT; CDR3: CASSQVEGVTEAFF
size: many; length: 15; J: TRBJ1-2; V: TRBV4-1; D: .; DNA: TGCGCCAGCAGCCAAGATAGCACGGCGTCGAGGGGCTACACCTTC; CDR3: CASSQDSTASRGYTF
size: few; length: 13; J: TRBJ2-7; V: TRBV6-6; D: .; DNA: TGTGCCAGCAGTTACTCGCCACGACACGAGCAGTACTTC; CDR3: CASSYSPRHEQYF
size: few; length: 15; J: TRBJ2-3; V: TRBV5-6; D: .; DNA: TGTGCCAGCAGCTTGGAAGTGAGAGGCACAGATACGCAGTATTTT; CDR3: CASSLEVRGTDTQYF
size: many; length: 15; J: TRBJ2-7; V: TRBV28; D: .; DNA: TGTGCCAGCAGTTTAGGGGTGACAGAAGTCTACGAGCAGTACTTC; CDR3: CASSLGVTEVYEQYF
size: .; length: 16; J: TRBJ1-6; V: TRBV20-1; D: TRBD1; DNA: TGCAGTGCTAGAGATAGGACAGGGAGGAATAATTCACCCCTCCACTTT; CDR3: CSARDRTGRNNSPLHF
size: many; length: 17; J: TRBJ1-1; V: TRBV5-4; D: .; DNA: TGTGCCAGCAGCTTGGGTCCCGGGGACCTGAGTTGGGCTGAAGCTTTCTTT; CDR3: CASSLGPGDLSWAEAFF
size: .; length: 16; J: TRBJ1-6; V: TRBV20-1; D: .; DNA: TGCAGTGCTAGAGCCGGACAGCAGATTTATAATTCACCCCTCCACTTT; CDR3: CSARAGQQIYNSPLHF
size: .; length: 14; J: TRBJ2-1; V: TRBV6-2/TRBV6-3; D: .; DNA: TGTGCCAGCAGTTGGCTGGGGATTTACAATGAGCAGTTCTTC; CDR3: CASSWLGIYNEQFF
size: many; length: 15; J: TRBJ2-2; V: TRBV7-8; D: .; DNA: TGTGCCAGCAGCTTATTTGGGGGATTGTCCGGGGAGCTGTTTTTT; CDR3: CASSLFGGLSGELFF
size: many; length: 13; J: TRBJ1-1; V: TRBV4-1; D: .; DNA: TGCGCCAGCAGCGCCGGGGCTACGATTGAAGCTTTCTTT; CDR3: CASSAGATIEAFF
size: few; length: 16; J: TRBJ2-2; V: TRBV4-1; D: TRBD1; DNA: TGCGCCAGCAGCGCTAGACAGGGGGCGACTGACGGGGAGCTGTTTTTT; CDR3: CASSARQGATDGELFF
size: few; length: 18; J: TRBJ1-1; V: TRBV19; D: TRBD1; DNA: TGTGCCAGTAAGGGACAGGGGGTTAACACCCTCGGGGTCACTGAAGCTTTCTTT; CDR3: CASKGQGVNTLGVTEAFF
size: .; length: 16; J: TRBJ2-7; V: TRBV12-3/TRBV12-4; D: .; DNA: TGTGCCAGCAGTTTAAATTCTGGGGCAGGGGAAGGCGAGCAGTACTTC; CDR3: CASSLNSGAGEGEQYF
size: .; length: 15; J: TRBJ2-1; V: TRBV7-3; D: TRBD2; DNA: TGTGCCAGCAGCCCTCGGGGGGTGGGTCTGAATGAGCAGTTCTTC; CDR3: CASSPRGVGLNEQFF
size: few; length: 15; J: TRBJ2-7; V: TRBV19; D: .; DNA: TGTGCCAGTAGTGAATTACCCGGGGGCCCTTCCGAGCAGTACTTC; CDR3: CASSELPGGPSEQYF
size: .; length: 13; J: TRBJ2-7; V: TRBV9; D: .; DNA: TGTGCCAGCAGCCAGAGTGGGGGCTACGAGCAGTACTTC; CDR3: CASSQSGGYEQYF
size: .; length: 14; J: TRBJ2-4; V: TRBV12-3/TRBV12-4; D: TRBD1; DNA: TGTGCCAGCAGTTTAGGGGGGACAGGAAACATTCAGTACTTC; CDR3: CASSLGGTGNIQYF
size: .; length: 14; J: TRBJ2-3; V: TRBV29-1; D: TRBD2; DNA: TGCAGCGCAGCGGGGGGGCGGGGCACAGATACGCAGTATTTT; CDR3: CSAAGGRGTDTQYF
size: .; length: 15; J: TRBJ1-4; V: TRBV9; D: .; DNA: TGTGCCAGCAGCGTAGAGTGGGGGATTGGTGAAAAACTGTTTTTT; CDR3: CASSVEWGIGEKLFF
size: many; length: 15; J: TRBJ1-2; V: TRBV6-6; D: .; DNA: TGTGCCAGCAGTTCCAGGGACGTCCAAATCTATGGCTACACCTTC; CDR3: CASSSRDVQIYGYTF
size: .; length: 15; J: TRBJ2-7; V: TRBV20-1; D: TRBD2; DNA: TGCAGTGCCCCCGTGGGAACGGGGGGGCCCTACGAGCAGTACTTC; CDR3: CSAPVGTGGPYEQYF
size: few; length: 19; J: TRBJ2-1; V: TRBV28; D: TRBD2; DNA: TGTGCCAGCAGACCGACTAGCGGGGAAAACCATTTCCTTTACAATGAGCAGTTCTTC; CDR3: CASRPTSGENHFLYNEQFF
size: few; length: 16; J: TRBJ2-1; V: TRBV7-3; D: TRBD2; DNA: TGTGCCAGCAGCTCGGGGGGGCCGGTATCCTACAATGAGCAGTTCTTC; CDR3: CASSSGGPVSYNEQFF
size: many; length: 16; J: TRBJ1-5; V: TRBV28; D: .; DNA: TGTGCCAGCAGGTCTCCCGACGGGTATCTCAATCAGCCCCAGCATTTT; CDR3: CASRSPDGYLNQPQHF
size: few; length: 15; J: TRBJ1-4; V: TRBV4-1; D: TRBD1; DNA: TGCGCCAGCAGCACGGGACAGGGACAAAATGAAAAACTGTTTTTT; CDR3: CASSTGQGQNEKLFF
size: many; length: 15; J: TRBJ2-3; V: TRBV7-2; D: .; DNA: TGTGCCAGCAACTACCGGGGGGCCAGCACAGATACGCAGTATTTT; CDR3: CASNYRGASTDTQYF
size: many; length: 13; J: TRBJ1-1; V: TRBV7-9; D: .; DNA: TGTGCCAGCAGCTTACAGGGTCAAAGTGAAGCTTTCTTT; CDR3: CASSLQGQSEAFF
size: many; length: 12; J: TRBJ2-7; V: TRBV6-2/TRBV6-3; D: .; DNA: TGTGCCAGCAGTTACACCTCCTACGAGCAGTACTTC; CDR3: CASSYTSYEQYF
size: many; length: 14; J: TRBJ1-1; V: TRBV6-2/TRBV6-3; D: .; DNA: TGTGCCAGCAGTTACTCGACGCCACGGACTGAAGCTTTCTTT; CDR3: CASSYSTPRTEAFF